One and the same sample provided the 15 T cell receptor beta chains below, sequenced in a study of blood T cell repertoires in COVID-19. TCRdb keeps only in-frame clones here, not all; method: immunoSEQ multiplex PCR. The table has some 180,000 clones, 79% seen once; the top ten hold 5.5% to 7%. Material for sequencing was peripheral blood. All receptors derive from a woman aged 40 to 49 with COVID-19, enrolled during active disease.

The V call is TRBV6-5, the J call TRBJ2-7; D is possibly TRBD1 (6 bases). This CDR3 spans 15 amino acids. Trimming stripped 6 bases from V and 0 bases from J, with 15 bases between. Per germline, CDR1 MNHEY and CDR2 SVGAGI. The CDR3 region has the DNA TGTGCCAGCAGGGGGACACGGCCGAGCTCCTACGAGCAGTACTTC. This encodes CASRGTRPSSYEQYF.

This clone is a singleton in its sample. J is TRBJ2-1 and V is TRBV27, with 7 bases identical to TRBD1. Germline lookup yields CDR1 MNHEY and CDR2 SMNVEV (reference sequence). Germline trimming cut 5 bases from V and 4 bases from J; bases unmatched to any gene: 11. The CDR3 totals 16 residues. The CDR3 region has the DNA TGTGCCAGCAGTCCCGGACAGGCCCTGACGTACAATGAGCAGTTCTTC. It encodes CASSPGQALTYNEQFF.

The chain employs TRBV18 and TRBJ1-2; 7 bases line up with TRBD1. CDR3 length equals 17 residues. V dropped 3 bases and J dropped 7; count of bases not matched to a gene: 17. Germline CDR1 reads KGHSH; CDR2 reads LQKENI. Here the CDR3 DNA reads TGTGCCAGCTCACCCACATTGTCAGACAGGGCCAGAGGTGGCTACACCTTC. It encodes CASSPTLSDRARGGYTF.

This rearrangement joins TRBV4-3 to TRBJ1-6, with D perhaps matching TRBD1 (5 bases). The CDR3 spans 15 residues. V was cut by 1 base and J by 8 bases, with 12 bases left in between. Germline V gene lookup returns CDR1 LGHNA and CDR2 YSLEER. The CDR3 protein is CASSQVGRVDSPLHF. CDR3 in DNA: TGCGCCAGCAGCCAAGTCGGCAGGGTTGATTCACCCCTCCACTTT.

The chain links TRBV7-2 to TRBJ2-7, with 10 bases lining up with TRBD2. The CDR3 covers 15 residues. The V and J ends lost 4 bases and 5 bases, in that order; junction bases with no gene match: 8. CDR1 SGHTA and CDR2 FQGNSA come from the germline V gene. CDR3 DNA sequence: TGTGCCAGCAGCTCGTCGGGTAGCGGGAGGAACGAGCAGTACTTC. It encodes CASSSSGSGRNEQYF.

The V gene is TRBV18, the J gene TRBJ2-7; TRBD2 is a possible D gene (6 bases). Looked up from germline, CDR1 is KGHSH and CDR2 is LQKENI. The CDR3 is 14 residues long. Trimming shortened V by 3 bases and J by 5 bases, and 14 bases separated the two germline ends. CDR3 loop: CASSPRIREDEQYF. In DNA, the CDR3 is TGTGCCAGCTCACCTCGGATCAGGGAGGACGAGCAGTACTTC.

This clone was detected only a few times. This rearrangement joins TRBV15 to TRBJ2-7, with 9 bases identical to TRBD2. V was pared by 7 bases and J by 2 bases, with 3 bases of the junction left unmatched. This CDR3 is 13 amino acids long. Per the germline V gene, CDR1 is LNHNV and CDR2 is YYDKDF (reference sequence). The CDR3 reads CATTLAGTYEQYF. Written as DNA, the CDR3 is TGTGCCACCACCCTAGCGGGGACCTACGAGCAGTACTTC.

This clone was recorded a few times. The chain has TRBV19 and TRBJ1-1; possible D gene TRBD1, 6 bases. CDR3 size: 12 residues. V was cut by 5 bases and J by 8 bases, with 12 bases left in between. The germline V gene has CDR1 LNHDA and CDR2 SQIVND (reference sequence). The CDR3 sequence is CASSSKTGEAFF. The DNA of the CDR3 is TGTGCCAGTAGTTCAAAGACAGGCGAAGCTTTCTTT.

The chain employs TRBV19 and TRBJ1-4; D is undetermined. CDR3 length: 16 amino acids. Germline values: CDR1 LNHDA, CDR2 SQIVND (reference sequence). Trimming took off 0 bases at V and 7 bases at J, with 15 bases between the two ends. The CDR3 DNA sequence: TGTGCCAGTAGTATAGATTTACCGGGGAATGGTGAAAAACTGTTTTTT. It translates to CASSIDLPGNGEKLFF. Full variable domain (outside the CDR3, taken from reference TRBV19 and TRBJ1-4): DGGITQSPKYLFRKEGQNVTLSCEQNLNHDAMYWYRQDPGQGLRLIYYSQIVNDFQKGDIAEGYSVSREKKESFPLTVTSAQKNPTAFYLCASSIDLPGNGEKLFFGSGTQLSVL.

The rearrangement uses TRBV10-3 and TRBJ2-6; D call uncertain. The CDR3 sequence is 13 residues long. V was shortened by 9 bases and J by 3 bases, with 9 bases between the two germline ends. Germline V gives CDR1 ENHRY, CDR2 SYGVKD. The CDR3 protein is CAMGLGGANVLTF. CDR3 nucleotide sequence: TGTGCCATGGGCCTTGGTGGGGCCAACGTCCTGACTTTC.

The chain uses TRBV6-2 or TRBV6-3 and TRBJ2-3; TRBD2 is a possible D gene (5 bases). CDR3 length: 14 amino acids. Trimming removed 0 bases at V and 6 bases at J, with 10 bases between. Germline-derived CDR1 and CDR2 are MNHEY and SVGEGT. Here the CDR3 reads CASSYSTGTDTQYF. The DNA of the CDR3 is TGTGCCAGCAGTTACTCGACGGGAACTGATACGCAGTATTTT.

This clone was counted once. The rearrangement uses TRBV5-6 and TRBJ2-2; TRBD1 matches at 7 bases. This CDR3 region has 14 residues. The trim removed 0 bases at V and 7 bases at J, leaving 3 bases unmatched. Germline V gene lookup returns CDR1 SGHDT and CDR2 YYEEEE. Here the CDR3 DNA reads TGTGCCAGCAGCTTGGGGCAGGGGGTCGGGGAGCTGTTTTTT. It yields the protein CASSLGQGVGELFF.

This clone was seen a single time. The chain combines TRBV24-1 with TRBJ1-2; TRBD1 agrees at 7 bases. The V and J ends lost 2 bases and 8 bases, in that order; junction bases with no gene match: 10. This CDR3 region has 15 residues. Germline-derived CDR1 and CDR2 are KGHDR and SFDVKD. The CDR3 DNA follows: TGTGCCACCAGTGATTCCTGGGGACAGTGGGACGGCTACACCTTC. Translation: CATSDSWGQWDGYTF.

The chain has TRBV20-1 and TRBJ1-1; no clear D gene. Looked up from germline, CDR1 is DFQATT and CDR2 is SNEGSKA (reference sequence). The CDR3 length is 11 residues. The V end was cut by 3 bases, the J end by 7 bases, with 9 bases between. CDR3 bases: TGCAGTGCTAGTTCGGGAGGTGAAGCTTTCTTT. Protein: CSASSGGEAFF.

CDR3 residues: CASSIGWGGDYGYTF. The CDR3 DNA reads as TGTGCCAGTAGTATAGGATGGGGGGGCGACTATGGCTACACCTTC. The chain carries TRBV19 and TRBJ1-2, with D perhaps TRBD1 (6 bases). The germline V gene has CDR1 LNHDA and CDR2 SQIVND (reference sequence). The CDR3 has 15 amino acids. V lost 1 base and J 3 bases, leaving 12 bases between the germline ends.